This T cell receptor (beta chain) was captured by sequencing in a study of cytomegalovirus exposure and HLA in healthy donors. The PCR contained 60 Vbeta and 13 Jbeta primers. Measured with immunoSEQ multiplex PCR; TCRdb has only the in-frame clones, and not every one. Of 65,000 to 80,000 clones detected, over 70% appear once; the ten largest clones hold around 22%. For this clone: Its antigen is unidentified.

The CDR3 length is 14 residues. Germline V gene data show CDR1 as MGHRA and CDR2 as YSYEKL. V lost 2 bases and J lost 4, with 8 bases in between. Study-wide points: The authors judged a highly shared variant cluster likely a sequencing artifact. The study listed roughly 160 cytomegalovirus-associated TCR beta chains. The analysis excluded some indistinguishable V segments, including TRBV6-2 and TRBV6-3. Later work showed greater clonal expansion in HLA-associated TCR beta chains than in equally common others.

This chain links TRBV4-1 with TRBJ2-2, with D possibly being TRBD1 (6 bases). Sequencing was performed on PBMCs. The receptor comes from a woman aged 40 to 50 in good health and CMV-seropositive. The CDR3 DNA reads as TGCGCCAGCAGCCAACCACAGGGCACCGGGGAGCTGTTTTTT. Its protein product is CASSQPQGTGELFF.